This TCR beta chain was documented in a study of blood T cell repertoires in COVID-19. Study information: Donors in the United States, Italy and Spain gave samples during acute or convalescent COVID-19. Nucleic acid was either cDNA or gDNA, and it came from T cells, B-cell-depleted T cells, or PBMCs.

Individuals in the exposed group had encountered a COVID-19 case within 2 weeks preceding study entry. Original methodology: Reference gene primer amplification gave nucleated cell count estimates. Using immunoSEQ multiplex PCR, the repertoire was profiled, and TCRdb retains in-frame clones only, with some absent. V, J and clone size reflect that table, while D and trimming were determined from the DNA. In the table there are fewer than 200,000 clones, around 83% of which are singletons. The CDR3 sequence is 17 residues long. The germline V gene has CDR1 KGHSH and CDR2 LQKENI. V lost 0 bases, J lost 6 bases, and 18 bases lay in between.

The rearrangement joins TRBV18 to TRBJ2-1; D ambiguous. Sequencing was done on a sample of PBMCs or T cells enriched from blood (not recorded which). This clonotype was obtained from a woman aged 30 to 39 who had been exposed to COVID-19. The chain's CDR3 is CASSPPRSPLSINEQFF. The DNA of the CDR3 is TGTGCCAGCTCACCACCGCGGAGCCCCCTGAGCATCAATGAGCAGTTCTTC. The entire variable domain, with the rest obtained from reference TRBV18 and TRBJ2-1, is as follows: NAGVMQNPRHLVRRRGQEARLRCSPMKGHSHVYWYRQLPEEGLKFMVYLQKENIIDESGMPKERFSAEFPKEGPSILRIQQVVRGDSAAYFCASSPPRSPLSINEQFFGPGTRLTVL.